One sample yielded the 5 T cell receptor beta chains listed below, sequenced in a study of blood T cell repertoires in COVID-19. The table came from immunoSEQ multiplex PCR; TCRdb's copy has only in-frame clones and leaves some out. The sample yields a few hundred thousand clones, 86% seen once. The material sequenced was peripheral blood. These receptors were obtained from a man in his fifties or sixties with acute or convalescent COVID-19.

This chain links TRBV29-1 with TRBJ2-3; 14 bases are a match to TRBD2. Germline CDR1 and CDR2: SQVTM and ANQGSEA. CDR3 length equals 17 residues. V shed 2 bases, J shed 3 bases, and the junction held 7 bases outside the gene matches. CDR3 nucleotide sequence: TGCAGCGTTGAACGCTCGACTAGCGGGAGGGCGACAGATACGCAGTATTTT. This translates into CSVERSTSGRATDTQYF.

This chain links TRBV6-5 with TRBJ1-2; D is possibly TRBD1 (5 bases). Germline CDR1 is MNHEY and CDR2 is SVGAGI. This CDR3 region has 16 residues. Trimming cost V 4 bases and J 3 bases, with 18 bases left between them. The CDR3 DNA follows: TGTGCCAGCAGTTCCCCCCTGGCAGGGTTCTACTATGGCTACACCTTC. Translated, it gives CASSSPLAGFYYGYTF.

The J gene is TRBJ2-6, the V gene TRBV27; D gene ambiguous. Deletions cut 3 bases from V and 3 bases from J, with 15 bases between. This CDR3 has 17 amino acids. Germline assignment: CDR1 MNHEY and CDR2 SMNVEV (reference sequence). The CDR3 DNA sequence: TGTGCCAGCAGTTTCTCCTTTGCCTCGGGTGGGGCCAACGTCCTGACTTTC. This gives the protein CASSFSFASGGANVLTF.

The genes are TRBV6-2 or TRBV6-3 and TRBJ1-2; 8 bases fit TRBD1. V shed 5 bases, J shed 5 bases, and the junction held 4 bases outside the gene matches. The germline gives CDR1 MNHEY, CDR2 SVGEGT. The CDR3 runs to 13 residues. CDR3 DNA sequence: TGTGCCAGCAGTCTAACAGGGGGTTATGGCTACACCTTC. Protein: CASSLTGGYGYTF.

The chain recombines TRBV30 with TRBJ2-3, with a possible D match to TRBD2 (5 bases). Trimming removed 5 bases at V and 2 bases at J, with 14 bases between. The CDR3 is made up of 14 amino acids. The V gene's germline CDR1 is GTSNPN and CDR2 SVGIG (reference sequence). CDR3 amino acids: CAWVDSAFTDTQYF. For the CDR3, the DNA is TGTGCCTGGGTTGATAGCGCCTTCACAGATACGCAGTATTTT. The full variable domain, with the rest looked up from reference TRBV30 and TRBJ2-3, is SQTIHQWPATLVQPVGSPLSLECTVEGTSNPNLYWYRQAAGRGLQLLFYSVGIGQISSEVPQNLSASRPQDRQFILSSKKLLLSDSGFYLCAWVDSAFTDTQYFGPGTRLTVL.